One sample yielded the 28 T cell receptor beta chains listed below, sequenced in a study of shared clonotypes between healthy human individuals. Sequencing used immunoSEQ multiplex PCR; TCRdb keeps in-frame clones, though not all of them. The sample has some 2,500,000 clones, roughly 93% seen once. Sequences were obtained from naive CD4+ T cells from PBMCs. The subset: CD45RA+ positively selected. The receptors were gathered from a man aged 18-30 years in good health. Some clones in this sample may be carry-over from other donors' samples.

CDR3 protein: CASSSRQGFDQPQHF. CDR3 coding DNA: TGTGCCAGCAGTTCCCGTCAGGGCTTCGATCAGCCCCAGCATTTT. J is TRBJ1-5 and V is TRBV27, with a weak D call TRBD1 (5 bases). Trimming shortened V by 4 bases and J by 5 bases, and 15 bases separated the two germline ends. Germline-derived CDR1 and CDR2 are MNHEY and SMNVEV (reference sequence). The CDR3 length is 15 residues.

Concerning this clone: In the same sample, other DNA sequences code for this CDR3. This chain's CDR3 is CATSRGGTDTQYF. In nucleotides, the CDR3 is TGTGCCACCAGCAGAGGGGGCACAGATACGCAGTATTTT. The chain couples TRBV15 to TRBJ2-3; D remains ambiguous. The CDR3 consists of 13 residues. The V gene's germline CDR1 is LNHNV and CDR2 YYDKDF (reference sequence). Trimming stripped 1 base from V and 1 base from J, with 3 bases between.

The chain has TRBV11-2 and TRBJ2-5; the D gene is possibly TRBD2 (5 bases). Per germline, CDR1 SGHAT and CDR2 FQNNGV. Trimming cost V 5 bases and J 4 bases, with 17 bases left between them. The length of the CDR3 is 15 residues. CDR3 amino acids: CASSPRGVAGETQYF. The CDR3, as DNA: TGTGCCAGCAGCCCCCGGGGAGTGGCGGGAGAGACCCAGTACTTC.

The rearrangement joins TRBV19 to TRBJ1-5; D gene ambiguous. Germline CDR1 LNHDA, CDR2 SQIVND (reference sequence). V lost 6 bases and J lost 6, with 18 bases in between. The length of the CDR3 is 15 residues. CDR3: CASREGRSLVQPQHF. The CDR3 DNA reads as TGTGCCAGTAGAGAGGGCCGGAGTTTAGTTCAGCCCCAGCATTTT.

V and J are TRBV6-1 and TRBJ2-5; a possible D gene is TRBD1 (5 bases). Trimming stripped 5 bases from V and 3 bases from J, with 13 bases between. CDR1 is MNHNS and CDR2 is SASEGT in the germline V gene. This CDR3 has 14 residues. This CDR3 reads CASSRQQGEETQYF. The CDR3 DNA is TGTGCCAGCAGTCGACAGCAGGGTGAAGAGACCCAGTACTTC.

This clone was recorded only once. V and J are TRBV18 and TRBJ2-1; D could derive from TRBD1 or TRBD2 (5 bases each). CDR1 and CDR2 (germline): KGHSH, LQKENI. Trimming removed 3 bases at V and 5 bases at J, with 23 bases between. The CDR3 loop spans 18 amino acids. This CDR3 is CASSPSAGWKGTHNEQFF. DNA of the CDR3: TGTGCCAGCTCACCCTCGGCAGGGTGGAAGGGGACCCACAATGAGCAGTTCTTC.

The chain joins TRBV5-1 to TRBJ1-4; a possible D gene is TRBD1 (6 bases). This CDR3 region has 16 residues. The germline CDR1 and CDR2 sequences are SGHRS and YFSETQ. V was pared by 4 bases and J by 8 bases, with 21 bases between. CDR3 DNA sequence: TGCGCCAGCAGCCTACAGGGTGGCTGGGGAGACGAAAAACTGTTTTTT. Protein sequence: CASSLQGGWGDEKLFF.

CDR3 region: CATKLGVNTEAFF. In nucleotides, the CDR3 is TGCGCCACCAAGTTGGGCGTGAACACTGAAGCTTTCTTT. This chain joins TRBV10-2 and TRBJ1-1; D is unclear. Germline V gene data show CDR1 as WSHSY and CDR2 as SAAADI. V was trimmed by 10 bases and J by 0 bases, leaving 12 bases between them. The CDR3 spans 13 residues.

The gene calls are TRBV28 and TRBJ1-5; D is uncertain. There are 10 residues in the CDR3. Germline values: CDR1 MDHEN, CDR2 SYDVKM. Trimming pared 4 bases from V and 5 bases from J, leaving 0 bases between. The CDR3: CASSYQPQHF. Written as DNA, the CDR3 is TGTGCCAGCAGTTATCAGCCCCAGCATTTT. Full variable domain (rest looked up from reference TRBV28 and TRBJ1-5): DVKVTQSSRYLVKRTGEKVFLECVQDMDHENMFWYRQDPGLGLRLIYFSYDVKMKEKGDIPEGYSVSREKKERFSLILESASTNQTSMYLCASSYQPQHFGDGTRLSIL.

The genes are TRBV15 and TRBJ2-1, with D possibly matching TRBD1 (7 bases). V gave up 5 bases and J gave up 3 bases, with 14 bases separating them. The CDR3 has 15 residues. Germline CDR1 LNHNV, CDR2 YYDKDF (reference sequence). The CDR3 coding sequence is TGTGCCACCAGCCAGGGGGGACTGCTCTACAATGAGCAGTTCTTC. Its protein is CATSQGGLLYNEQFF.

The chain recombines TRBV7-8 with TRBJ2-7, with D perhaps assigned TRBD1 or TRBD2 (5 bases each). This CDR3 comprises 13 residues. From germline, CDR1 is SGHVS and CDR2 FQNEAQ. The ends were cut back, 3 bases at V and 4 bases at J, with 10 bases in the middle. The CDR3: CASSLGRLYEQYF. CDR3 DNA sequence: TGTGCCAGCAGCTTGGGACGGTTGTACGAGCAGTACTTC.

Note on this clone: The identical CDR3 is also encoded by other nucleotide sequences in the sample. This sequence joins TRBV19 and TRBJ1-1; maybe TRBD1 (5 bases). Per the germline V gene, CDR1 is LNHDA and CDR2 is SQIVND (reference sequence). CDR3 length: 14 amino acids. Trimming left V 4 bases short and J 2 bases short, with 11 bases between. CDR3 nucleotides: TGTGCCAGTAGTAGGGGCGCGGTAAACACTGAAGCTTTCTTT. It yields the protein CASSRGAVNTEAFF.

About this clone: This CDR3 is also generated by other DNA sequences in the sample. The V and J genes are TRBV28 and TRBJ2-3, with 8 bases identical to TRBD1. The germline V gene encodes CDR1 MDHEN and CDR2 SYDVKM. The CDR3 consists of 14 residues. J was trimmed by 5 bases and V by 2 bases; bases with no gene match: 3. CDR3 in amino acids: CASSLGQGGDTQYF. Here the CDR3 DNA reads TGTGCCAGCAGTTTAGGACAGGGAGGAGATACGCAGTATTTT.

To note about this clone: Other nucleotide sequences in the sample specify the same CDR3. The chain recombines TRBV5-1 with TRBJ2-5; tentatively, D is TRBD2 (5 bases). V lost 4 bases and J lost 5, with 9 bases in between. The CDR3 consists of 12 residues. Germline CDR1 is SGHRS and CDR2 is YFSETQ. The CDR3 DNA is TGCGCCAGCAGCCGGGATGGGGAGACCCAGTACTTC. It encodes CASSRDGETQYF.

The genes are TRBV29-1 and TRBJ2-5, with TRBD1 matching over 8 bases. Germline CDR1 is SQVTM and CDR2 is ANQGSEA. V was pared by 3 bases and J by 4 bases, with 10 bases of the junction left unmatched. The CDR3 extends over 15 amino acids. CDR3 nucleotide sequence: TGCAGCGTTGATGGGCGACAGGGGATGGGAGAGACCCAGTACTTC. Translating gives CSVDGRQGMGETQYF.

This clone appeared once. The chain employs TRBV10-3 and TRBJ1-1; D not resolved. The CDR3 length is 12 residues. V gave up 4 bases and J gave up 1 base, with 4 bases separating them. CDR1 and CDR2 (germline): ENHRY, SYGVKD. The chain's CDR3 is CAISGANTEAFF. CDR3 DNA: TGTGCCATCAGTGGGGCGAACACTGAAGCTTTCTTT.

This chain links TRBV11-2 with TRBJ2-7; 10 bases are shared with TRBD2. CDR3 length equals 16 residues. The trim removed 3 bases at V and 2 bases at J, leaving 7 bases unmatched. Germline V gene lookup returns CDR1 SGHAT and CDR2 FQNNGV. CDR3 bases: TGTGCCAGCAGCTTCACACTAGCGGGAACCGCCTACGAGCAGTACTTC. It specifies CASSFTLAGTAYEQYF.

The V and J genes are TRBV5-1 and TRBJ2-3, with TRBD1 matching over 8 bases. Trimming at V came to 3 bases and at J to 6 bases, leaving 3 bases not matched to a gene. The germline V gene has CDR1 SGHRS and CDR2 YFSETQ. The CDR3 is 13 amino acids. The CDR3 nucleotides read TGCGCCAGCAGCTGGACAGGGTTCGATACGCAGTATTTT. Translated: CASSWTGFDTQYF. The entire variable domain, with the rest obtained from reference TRBV5-1 and TRBJ2-3, is as follows: KAGVTQTPRYLIKTRGQQVTLSCSPISGHRSVSWYQQTPGQGLQFLFEYFSETQRNKGNFPGRFSGRQFSNSRSEMNVSTLELGDSALYLCASSWTGFDTQYFGPGTRLTVL.

The chain has TRBV6-5 and TRBJ1-1, with D unresolved. CDR1 is MNHEY, CDR2 SVGAGI, per germline. CDR3 size: 14 residues. The V gene lost 6 bases and the J gene lost 7 bases, with 18 bases spanning the gap. Written as DNA, the CDR3 is TGTGCCAGCAGCGACACAGCGTCCTCCAGTGAAGCTTTCTTT. Its translation is CASSDTASSSEAFF.

V usage is TRBV6-1 and J usage is TRBJ1-6, with D perhaps matching TRBD1 (6 bases). The germline V gene has CDR1 MNHNS and CDR2 SASEGT. Deletions cut 2 bases from V and 9 bases from J, with 14 bases between. This CDR3 is built from 15 residues. CDR3 bases: TGTGCCAGCAGTGAAAGGACAGCGACTGGTTCACCCCTCCACTTT. Residues: CASSERTATGSPLHF.

CDR3 region: CASSQRRDRATNEKLFF. In nucleotides, the CDR3 is TGTGCCAGCAGCCAACGCCGGGACAGGGCAACTAATGAAAAACTGTTTTTT. The chain uses TRBV14 and TRBJ1-4; 9 bases agree with TRBD1. Germline CDR1 reads SGHDN; CDR2 reads FVKESK. V lost 2 bases, J lost 0 bases, and 4 bases stayed unmatched. This CDR3 contains 17 residues.

The chain combines TRBV5-5 with TRBJ1-3; D not resolved. The V end lost 2 bases, the J end lost 4 bases, and 4 bases lay between the germline ends. Germline values: CDR1 SGHKS, CDR2 YYEKEE (reference sequence). This CDR3 spans 12 amino acids. The CDR3 nucleotides are TGTGCCAGCAGCTTAGAAGGAAACACCATATATTTT. Translated, it gives CASSLEGNTIYF.

The chain couples TRBV5-6 to TRBJ2-5, with D possibly matching TRBD2 (5 bases). V was pared by 1 base and J by 5 bases, with 12 bases between. The CDR3 is made up of 14 amino acids. Germline V gives CDR1 SGHDT, CDR2 YYEEEE. The CDR3 region has the DNA TGTGCCAGCAGCTTGAGGCTAGCTGGCGAGACCCAGTACTTC. Its translation is CASSLRLAGETQYF.

This rearrangement joins TRBV11-2 to TRBJ2-7, with TRBD1 as a possible D gene (6 bases). The CDR3 spans 13 residues. The germline gives CDR1 SGHAT, CDR2 FQNNGV. The V gene lost 5 bases and the J gene lost 7 bases, with 15 bases spanning the gap. CDR3 coding DNA: TGTGCCAGCAGCACTGACAGGTCGAGGGAGCAGTACTTC. This gives the protein CASSTDRSREQYF.

The chain combines TRBV2 with TRBJ2-3; no definite D call. V lost 4 bases and J lost 2, with 7 bases in between. This CDR3 is built from 13 residues. Germline V lookup: CDR1 SNHLY, CDR2 FYNNEI. The CDR3 DNA sequence: TGTGCCAGCAGTGTCAGCCCCACAGATACGCAGTATTTT. It is translated as CASSVSPTDTQYF.

The J gene is TRBJ2-7, the V gene TRBV2; tentative D call: TRBD2 (5 bases). The CDR3 sequence is 13 residues long. The germline CDR1 and CDR2 sequences are SNHLY and FYNNEI. Trimming removed 7 bases from V and 1 base from J, with 11 bases in between. Here the CDR3 DNA reads TGTGCCAGCATCCGGAGGTTTTCCTACGAGCAGTACTTC. As protein: CASIRRFSYEQYF.

The V call is TRBV28, the J call TRBJ1-5; D unresolved. V was pared by 2 bases and J by 2 bases, with 10 bases between. The CDR3 is made up of 15 amino acids. The germline V gene encodes CDR1 MDHEN and CDR2 SYDVKM. CDR3 region: CASSLVGPGNQPQHF. DNA for the CDR3: TGTGCCAGCAGTTTAGTCGGGCCTGGCAATCAGCCCCAGCATTTT.

This clone was picked up one time. The chain couples TRBV5-6 to TRBJ2-1; 7 bases match TRBD2. V was clipped by 4 bases and J by 4 bases; unmatched bases: 5. The CDR3 runs 14 residues. Germline CDR1 reads SGHDT; CDR2 reads YYEEEE. Here the CDR3 DNA reads TGTGCCAGCAGCGAAGCCGGGGGGTACAATGAGCAGTTCTTC. Its translation: CASSEAGGYNEQFF.